This TCR beta chain was recorded in a study of long-term antiretroviral therapy in people with HIV. V was cut by 0 bases and J by 5 bases, with 5 bases left in between. This CDR3 is 13 amino acids long. CDR1 is LGHNT and CDR2 is FRNRAP in the germline V gene. To note about this clone: Its antigen is as yet unknown.

Study results and limitations: Repertoire composition at all time points was dominated by clones that had expanded before ART.

Survey-level immunoSEQ v3.0 assays were run. The method was immunoSEQ multiplex PCR; TCRdb's version includes in-frame clones alone and lacks a portion of them. The sample holds fewer than 40,000 clones, 80% to 90% seen once. This receptor was identified in a woman in her fifties or sixties with HIV. The V and J genes are TRBV12-5 and TRBJ2-1, with D unresolved. The input for sequencing was unsorted PBMCs, taken 1.2 years after starting antiretroviral therapy. The CDR3 here is CASGLVLHNEQFF. The CDR3 region has the DNA TGTGCTAGTGGTTTGGTACTTCACAATGAGCAGTTCTTC.